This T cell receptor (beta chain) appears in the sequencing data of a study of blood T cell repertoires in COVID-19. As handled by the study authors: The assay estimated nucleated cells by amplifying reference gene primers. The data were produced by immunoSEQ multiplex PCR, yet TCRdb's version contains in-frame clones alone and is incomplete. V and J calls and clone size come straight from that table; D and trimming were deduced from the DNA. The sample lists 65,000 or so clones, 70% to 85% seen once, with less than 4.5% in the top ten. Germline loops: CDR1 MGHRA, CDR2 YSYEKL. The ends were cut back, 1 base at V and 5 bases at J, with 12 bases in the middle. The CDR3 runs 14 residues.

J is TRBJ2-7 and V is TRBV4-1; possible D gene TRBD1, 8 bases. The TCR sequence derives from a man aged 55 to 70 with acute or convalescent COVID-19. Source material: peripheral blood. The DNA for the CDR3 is TGCGCCAGCAGCCAAGCCACAGGGGGGGACGAGCAGTACTTC. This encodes CASSQATGGDEQYF.